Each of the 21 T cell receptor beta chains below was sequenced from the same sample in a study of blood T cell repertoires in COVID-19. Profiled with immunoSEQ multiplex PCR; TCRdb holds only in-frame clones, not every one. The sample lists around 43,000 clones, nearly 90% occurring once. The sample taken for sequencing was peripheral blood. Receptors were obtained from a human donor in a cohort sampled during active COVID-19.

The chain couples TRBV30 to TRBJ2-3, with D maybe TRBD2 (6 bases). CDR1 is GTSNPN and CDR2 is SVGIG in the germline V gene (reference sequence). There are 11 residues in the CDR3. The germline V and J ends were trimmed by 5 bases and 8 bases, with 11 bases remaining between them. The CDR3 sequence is CAWGNSGTQYF. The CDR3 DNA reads TGTGCCTGGGGCAATAGCGGTACGCAGTATTTT.

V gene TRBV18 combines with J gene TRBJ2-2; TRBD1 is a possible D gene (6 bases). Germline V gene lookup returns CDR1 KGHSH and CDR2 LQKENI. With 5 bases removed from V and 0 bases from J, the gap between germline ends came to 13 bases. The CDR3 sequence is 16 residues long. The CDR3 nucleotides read TGTGCCAGCTCAGTCTTGGCAGGGGCGAACACCGGGGAGCTGTTTTTT. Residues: CASSVLAGANTGELFF. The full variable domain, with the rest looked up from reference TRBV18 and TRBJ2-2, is NAGVMQNPRHLVRRRGQEARLRCSPMKGHSHVYWYRQLPEEGLKFMVYLQKENIIDESGMPKERFSAEFPKEGPSILRIQQVVRGDSAAYFCASSVLAGANTGELFFGEGSRLTVL.

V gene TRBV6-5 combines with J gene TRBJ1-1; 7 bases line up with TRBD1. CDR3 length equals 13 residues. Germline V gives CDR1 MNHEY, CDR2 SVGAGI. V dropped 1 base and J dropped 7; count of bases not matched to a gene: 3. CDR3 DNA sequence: TGTGCCAGCAGTTACTTTAACAGGGGTGAAGCTTTCTTT. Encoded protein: CASSYFNRGEAFF.

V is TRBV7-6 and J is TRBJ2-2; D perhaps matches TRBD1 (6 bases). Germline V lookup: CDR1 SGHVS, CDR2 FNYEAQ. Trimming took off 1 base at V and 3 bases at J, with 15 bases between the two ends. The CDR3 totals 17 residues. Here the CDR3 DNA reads TGTGCCAGCAGCTTAGGAGCGGCAGGGGCCTACACCGGGGAGCTGTTTTTT. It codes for CASSLGAAGAYTGELFF.

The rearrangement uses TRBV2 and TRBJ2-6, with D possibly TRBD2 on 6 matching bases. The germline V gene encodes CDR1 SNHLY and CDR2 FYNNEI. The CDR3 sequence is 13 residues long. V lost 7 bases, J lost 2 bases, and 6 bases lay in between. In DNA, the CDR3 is TGTGCCAGCACGGGGGCTGGGGCCAACGTCCTGACTTTC. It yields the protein CASTGAGANVLTF.

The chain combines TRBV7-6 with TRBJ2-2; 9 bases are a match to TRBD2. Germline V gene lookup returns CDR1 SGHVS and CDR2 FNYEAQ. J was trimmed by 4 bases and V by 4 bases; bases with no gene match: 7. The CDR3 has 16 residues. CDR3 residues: CASSYWLAGRTGELFF. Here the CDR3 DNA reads TGTGCCAGCAGCTACTGGCTAGCGGGACGCACCGGGGAGCTGTTTTTT.

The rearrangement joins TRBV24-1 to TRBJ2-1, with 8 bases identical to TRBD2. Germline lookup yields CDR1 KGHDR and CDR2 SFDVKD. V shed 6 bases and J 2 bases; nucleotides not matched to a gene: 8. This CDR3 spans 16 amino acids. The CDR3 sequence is CATSSNRGGTYNEQFF. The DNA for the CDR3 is TGTGCCACCAGTTCTAACCGGGGGGGAACCTACAATGAGCAGTTCTTC.

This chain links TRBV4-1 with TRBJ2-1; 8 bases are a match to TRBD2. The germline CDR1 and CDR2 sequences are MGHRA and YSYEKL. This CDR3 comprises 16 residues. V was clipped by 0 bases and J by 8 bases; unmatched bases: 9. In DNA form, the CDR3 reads TGCGCCAGCAGCCAAGAACTTGGTAGCGGGGTTCATGAGCAGTTCTTC. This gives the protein CASSQELGSGVHEQFF.

The CDR3 is CASSPSGFGNTIYF. DNA for the CDR3: TGTGCCAGCAGCCCATCGGGGTTCGGAAACACCATATATTTT. The chain has TRBV5-4 and TRBJ1-3; D gene uncertain. The CDR3 has 14 amino acids. CDR1 is SGHNT and CDR2 is YYREEE in the germline V gene (reference sequence). Between the trimmed V and J ends, which lost 4 bases and 4 bases, there was a span of 12 bases.

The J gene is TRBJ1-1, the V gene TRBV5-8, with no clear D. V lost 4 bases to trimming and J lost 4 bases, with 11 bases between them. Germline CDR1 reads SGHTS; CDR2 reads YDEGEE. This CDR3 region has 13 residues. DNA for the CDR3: TGTGCCAGCAGCCTGATCTATAGCACTGAAGCTTTCTTT. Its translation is CASSLIYSTEAFF.

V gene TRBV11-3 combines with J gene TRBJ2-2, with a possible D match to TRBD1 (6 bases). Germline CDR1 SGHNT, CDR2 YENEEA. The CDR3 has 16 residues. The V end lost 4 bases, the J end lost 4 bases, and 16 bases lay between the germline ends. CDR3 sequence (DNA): TGTGCCAGCAGCTCCGCCGGGACACGAGGCACCGGGGAGCTGTTTTTT. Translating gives CASSSAGTRGTGELFF.

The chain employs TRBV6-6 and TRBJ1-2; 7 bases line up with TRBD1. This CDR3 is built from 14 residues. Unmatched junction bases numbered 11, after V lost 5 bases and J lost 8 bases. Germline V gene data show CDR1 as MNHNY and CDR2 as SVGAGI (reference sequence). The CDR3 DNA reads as TGTGCCAGCAGTAGACAGGGAAAAGGGGGAGGCTACACCTTC. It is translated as CASSRQGKGGGYTF.

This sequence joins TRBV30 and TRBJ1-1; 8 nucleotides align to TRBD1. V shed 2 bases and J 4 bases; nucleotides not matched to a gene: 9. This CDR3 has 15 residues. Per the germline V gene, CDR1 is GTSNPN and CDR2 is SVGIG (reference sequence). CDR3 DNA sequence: TGTGCCTGGAGTATGTCCCGGGACAGGTTCACTGAAGCTTTCTTT. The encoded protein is CAWSMSRDRFTEAFF.

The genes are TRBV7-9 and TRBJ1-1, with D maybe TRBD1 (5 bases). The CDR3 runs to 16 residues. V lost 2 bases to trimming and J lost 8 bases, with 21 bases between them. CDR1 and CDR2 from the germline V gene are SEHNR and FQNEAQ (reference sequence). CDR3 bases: TGTGCCAGCAGCTTAAACACCTTGGGGGGGGACGGCGAAGCTTTCTTT. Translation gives CASSLNTLGGDGEAFF.

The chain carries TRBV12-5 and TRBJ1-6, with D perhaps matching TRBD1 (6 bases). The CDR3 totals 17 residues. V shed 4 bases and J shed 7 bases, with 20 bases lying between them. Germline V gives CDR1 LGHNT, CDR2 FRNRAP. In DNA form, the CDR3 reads TGTGCTAGTGGTTCCCCGGTACCCGGGACACCGAATTCACCCCTCCACTTT. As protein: CASGSPVPGTPNSPLHF.

The CDR3 DNA reads as TGTGCTAGTGGTTTGGTACTGGGTAGGGGGAACACTGAAGCTTTCTTT. Translation: CASGLVLGRGNTEAFF. The V call is TRBV12-5, the J call TRBJ1-1; tentative D call: TRBD1 (5 bases). This CDR3 region has 16 residues. CDR1 and CDR2 from the germline V gene are LGHNT and FRNRAP. V was trimmed by 0 bases and J by 1 base, leaving 12 bases between them.

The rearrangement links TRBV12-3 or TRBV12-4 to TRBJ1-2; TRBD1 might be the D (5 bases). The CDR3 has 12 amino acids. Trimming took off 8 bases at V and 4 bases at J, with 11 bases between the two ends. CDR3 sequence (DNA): TGTGCCAGCGGGCTGCAGGGCTATGGCTACACCTTC. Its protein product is CASGLQGYGYTF.

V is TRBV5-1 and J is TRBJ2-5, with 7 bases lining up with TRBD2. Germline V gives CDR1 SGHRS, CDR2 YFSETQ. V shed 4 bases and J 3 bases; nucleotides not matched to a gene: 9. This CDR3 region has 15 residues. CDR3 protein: CASSLVAGAKETQYF. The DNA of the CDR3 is TGCGCCAGCAGCCTCGTAGCGGGTGCAAAAGAGACCCAGTACTTC.

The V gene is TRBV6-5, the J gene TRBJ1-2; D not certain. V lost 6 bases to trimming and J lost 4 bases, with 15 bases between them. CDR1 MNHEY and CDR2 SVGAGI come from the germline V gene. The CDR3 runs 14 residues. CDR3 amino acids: CASRPPGFLYGYTF. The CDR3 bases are TGTGCCAGCAGGCCCCCGGGTTTCCTCTATGGCTACACCTTC.

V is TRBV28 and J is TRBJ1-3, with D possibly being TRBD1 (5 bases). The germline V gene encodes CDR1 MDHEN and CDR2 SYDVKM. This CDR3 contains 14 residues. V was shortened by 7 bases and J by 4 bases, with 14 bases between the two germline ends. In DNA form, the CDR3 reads TGTGCCAGCAAGGCAGGGCCCGCGGGAAACACCATATATTTT. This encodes CASKAGPAGNTIYF.

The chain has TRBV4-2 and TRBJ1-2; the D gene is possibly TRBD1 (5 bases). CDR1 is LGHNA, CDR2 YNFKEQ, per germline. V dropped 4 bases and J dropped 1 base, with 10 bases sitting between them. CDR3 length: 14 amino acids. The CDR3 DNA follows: TGTGCCAGCAGCCTCCCAGGGTTTAACTATGGCTACACCTTC. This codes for CASSLPGFNYGYTF.